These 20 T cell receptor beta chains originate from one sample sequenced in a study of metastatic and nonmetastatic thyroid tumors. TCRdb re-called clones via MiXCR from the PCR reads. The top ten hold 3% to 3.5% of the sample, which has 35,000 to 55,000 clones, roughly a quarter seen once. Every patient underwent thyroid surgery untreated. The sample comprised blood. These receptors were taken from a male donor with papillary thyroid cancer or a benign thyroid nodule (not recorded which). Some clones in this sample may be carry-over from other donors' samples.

CDR3 amino acids: CASSFQGGLDTGELFF. In nucleotides, the CDR3 is TGTGCCAGCAGCTTCCAAGGGGGCCTGGACACCGGGGAGCTGTTTTTT. V is TRBV9 and J is TRBJ2-2, with TRBD1 identical over 7 bases. The CDR3 is 16 residues long. V trimming: 4 bases; J trimming: 3 bases; junction bases outside the gene matches: 9. Germline V gene lookup returns CDR1 SGDLS and CDR2 YYNGEE.

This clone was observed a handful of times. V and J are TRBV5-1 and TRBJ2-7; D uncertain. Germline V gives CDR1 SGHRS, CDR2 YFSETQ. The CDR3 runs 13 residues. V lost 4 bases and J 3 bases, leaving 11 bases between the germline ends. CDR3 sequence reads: CASSVGPSYEQYF. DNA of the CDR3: TGCGCCAGCAGCGTCGGACCTAGCTACGAGCAGTACTTC.

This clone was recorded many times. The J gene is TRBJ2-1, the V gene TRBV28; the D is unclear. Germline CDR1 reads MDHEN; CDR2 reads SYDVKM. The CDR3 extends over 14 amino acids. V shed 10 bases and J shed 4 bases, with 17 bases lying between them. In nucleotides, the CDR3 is TGTGCCACCCTCCTCCTCGCCGGTTACAATGAGCAGTTCTTC. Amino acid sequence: CATLLLAGYNEQFF.

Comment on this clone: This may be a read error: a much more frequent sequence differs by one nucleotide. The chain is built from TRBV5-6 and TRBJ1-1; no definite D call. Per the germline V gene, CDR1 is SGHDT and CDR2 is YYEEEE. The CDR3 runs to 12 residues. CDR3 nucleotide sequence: TGTGCCAGCAGCTTATCCCCCACTGAATCTTTCTTT. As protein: CASSLSPTESFF.

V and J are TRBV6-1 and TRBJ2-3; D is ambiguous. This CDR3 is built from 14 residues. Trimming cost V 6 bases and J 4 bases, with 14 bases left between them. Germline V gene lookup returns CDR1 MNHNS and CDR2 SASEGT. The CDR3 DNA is TGTGCCAGCAGCTTGGCCCCTACTGCAGATACGCAGTATTTT. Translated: CASSLAPTADTQYF.

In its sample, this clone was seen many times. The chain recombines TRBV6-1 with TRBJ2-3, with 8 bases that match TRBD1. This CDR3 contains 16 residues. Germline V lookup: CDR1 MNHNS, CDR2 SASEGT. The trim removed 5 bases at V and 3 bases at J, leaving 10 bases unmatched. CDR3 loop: CASSTFRTGPTDTQYF. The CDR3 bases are TGTGCCAGCAGTACATTCCGGACAGGGCCTACAGATACGCAGTATTTT.

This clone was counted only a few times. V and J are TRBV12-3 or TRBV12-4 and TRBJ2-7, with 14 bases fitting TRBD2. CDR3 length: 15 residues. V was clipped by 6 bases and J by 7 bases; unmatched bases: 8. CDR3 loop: CASSRGTSGSREQYF. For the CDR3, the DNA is TGTGCCAGCAGCCGAGGGACTAGCGGGAGTCGGGAGCAGTACTTC.

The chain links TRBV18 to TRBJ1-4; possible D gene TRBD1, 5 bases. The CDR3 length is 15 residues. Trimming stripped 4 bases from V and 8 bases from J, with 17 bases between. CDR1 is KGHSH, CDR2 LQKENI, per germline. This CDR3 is CASSLGDSRLEKLFF. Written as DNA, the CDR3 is TGTGCCAGCTCACTCGGTGACAGCCGGCTGGAAAAACTGTTTTTT.

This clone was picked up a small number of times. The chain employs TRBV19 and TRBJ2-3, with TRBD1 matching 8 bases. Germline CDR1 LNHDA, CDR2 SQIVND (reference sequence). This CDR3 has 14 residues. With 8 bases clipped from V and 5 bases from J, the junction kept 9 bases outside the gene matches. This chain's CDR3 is CASGQQGAEDTQYF. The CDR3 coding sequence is TGTGCCAGTGGTCAGCAGGGGGCTGAAGATACGCAGTATTTT. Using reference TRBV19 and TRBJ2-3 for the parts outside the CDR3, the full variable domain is DGGITQSPKYLFRKEGQNVTLSCEQNLNHDAMYWYRQDPGQGLRLIYYSQIVNDFQKGDIAEGYSVSREKKESFPLTVTSAQKNPTAFYLCASGQQGAEDTQYFGPGTRLTVL.

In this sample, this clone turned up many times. CDR3 sequence reads: CASSETEGSYNEQFF. The CDR3 nucleotides read TGTGCCAGCAGCGAAACGGAGGGGTCCTACAATGAGCAGTTCTTC. This rearrangement joins TRBV6-2 or TRBV6-3 to TRBJ2-1; D may be TRBD2 (6 bases). CDR1 and CDR2 (germline): MNHEY, SVGEGT. The CDR3 is 15 residues long. V was pared by 6 bases and J by 1 base, with 13 bases between.

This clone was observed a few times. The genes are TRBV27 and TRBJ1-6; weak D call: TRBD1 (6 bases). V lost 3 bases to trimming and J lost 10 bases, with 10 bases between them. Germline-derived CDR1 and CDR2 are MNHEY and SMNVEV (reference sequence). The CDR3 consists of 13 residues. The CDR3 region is CASSFRGGSPLHF. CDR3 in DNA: TGTGCCAGCAGTTTCAGGGGCGGGTCACCCCTCCACTTT.

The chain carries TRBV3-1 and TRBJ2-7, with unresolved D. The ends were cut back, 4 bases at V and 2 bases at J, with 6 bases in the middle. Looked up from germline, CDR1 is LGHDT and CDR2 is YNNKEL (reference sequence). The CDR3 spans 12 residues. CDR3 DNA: TGTGCCAGCAGCCCGACAACCTACGAGCAGTACTTC. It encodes CASSPTTYEQYF.

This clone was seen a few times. CDR3 coding DNA: TGTGCCAGCAGTTCCAGGAGGAGTACTGAAGCTTTCTTT. This codes for CASSSRRSTEAFF. This rearrangement joins TRBV28 to TRBJ1-1; no reliable D call. CDR3 size: 13 residues. Trimming took 4 bases from V and 5 from J, leaving 11 bases between them. The germline V gene has CDR1 MDHEN and CDR2 SYDVKM.

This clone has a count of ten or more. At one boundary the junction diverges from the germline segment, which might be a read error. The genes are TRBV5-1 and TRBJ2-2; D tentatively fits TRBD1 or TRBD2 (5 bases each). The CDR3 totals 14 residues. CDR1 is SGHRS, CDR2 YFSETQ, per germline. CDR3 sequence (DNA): TGCGCCAGCAGCTGGGACGGGAACACCGGGGAGCTGCTTTTT. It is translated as CASSWDGNTGELLF.

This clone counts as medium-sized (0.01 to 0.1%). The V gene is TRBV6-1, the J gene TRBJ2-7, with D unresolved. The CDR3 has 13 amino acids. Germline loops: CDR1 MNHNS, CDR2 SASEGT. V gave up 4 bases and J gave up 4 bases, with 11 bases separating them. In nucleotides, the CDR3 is TGTGCCAGCAGTGTGCGGAGAGCGTACGAGCAGTACTTC. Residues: CASSVRRAYEQYF.

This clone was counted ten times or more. CDR3 protein: CASSYGARDLYNEQFF. The CDR3 region has the DNA TGTGCCAGCAGCTACGGAGCGCGTGACCTTTACAATGAGCAGTTCTTC. The gene calls are TRBV7-3 and TRBJ2-1; D is undetermined. Germline CDR1 SGHTA, CDR2 FQGTGA. The V and J ends lost 4 bases and 4 bases respectively, with 17 bases between them. The CDR3 is 16 residues long. Full variable domain (outside the CDR3, taken from reference TRBV7-3 and TRBJ2-1): GAGVSQTPSNKVTEKGKYVELRCDPISGHTALYWYRQSLGQGPEFLIYFQGTGAADDSGLPNDRFFAVRPEGSVSTLKIQRTERGDSAVYLCASSYGARDLYNEQFFGPGTRLTVL.

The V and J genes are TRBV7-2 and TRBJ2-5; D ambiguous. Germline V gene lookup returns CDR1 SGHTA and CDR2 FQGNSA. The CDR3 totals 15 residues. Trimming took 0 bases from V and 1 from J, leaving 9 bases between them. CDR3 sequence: CASSLARPVQETQYF. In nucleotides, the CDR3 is TGTGCCAGCAGCTTAGCCCGGCCTGTCCAAGAGACCCAGTACTTC. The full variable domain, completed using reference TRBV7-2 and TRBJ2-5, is GAGVSQSPSNKVTEKGKDVELRCDPISGHTALYWYRQSLGQGLEFLIYFQGNSAPDKSGLPSDRFSAERTGGSVSTLTIQRTQQEDSAVYLCASSLARPVQETQYFGPGTRLLVL.

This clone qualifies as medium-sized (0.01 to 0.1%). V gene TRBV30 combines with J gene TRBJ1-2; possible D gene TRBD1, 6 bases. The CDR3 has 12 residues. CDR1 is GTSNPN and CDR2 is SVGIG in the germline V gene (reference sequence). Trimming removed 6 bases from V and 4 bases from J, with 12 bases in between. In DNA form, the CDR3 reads TGTGCCTGTCAGAGACAGGCCTATGGCTACACCTTC. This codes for CACQRQAYGYTF.

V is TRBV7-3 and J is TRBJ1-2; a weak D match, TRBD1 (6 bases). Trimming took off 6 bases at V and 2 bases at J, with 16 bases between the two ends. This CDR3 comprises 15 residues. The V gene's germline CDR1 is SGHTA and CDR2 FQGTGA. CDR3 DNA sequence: TGTGCCAGCAGACCCCAACGAGGACAGAACTATGGCTACACCTTC. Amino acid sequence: CASRPQRGQNYGYTF.

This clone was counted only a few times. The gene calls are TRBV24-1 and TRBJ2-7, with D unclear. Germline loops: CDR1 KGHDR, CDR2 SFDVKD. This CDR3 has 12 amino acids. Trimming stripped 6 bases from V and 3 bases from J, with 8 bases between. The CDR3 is CATSSTGYEQYF. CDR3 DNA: TGTGCCACCAGTTCAACTGGCTACGAGCAGTACTTC.